One sample yielded the 12 T cell receptor beta chains listed below, sequenced in a study of blood T cells in healthy people across ages. Primers used in a second PCR of roughly 6 to 12 cycles were a sample-barcoded 5' primer and a J-beta primer mix. Using its own MiXCR run on the 5' RACE reads, TCRdb lists one record per CDR3 protein. The sample contains about 1.4 million distinct CDR3 sequences, roughly 64% of which appear only once. Specimen: blood. The origin of the receptors is a man younger than 35 in good health.

The CDR3, as DNA: TGTGCCAGCAGTTACATGAGCGGGTCCACAGATACGCAGTATTTT. Translating gives CASSYMSGSTDTQYF. V and J are TRBV6-5 and TRBJ2-3; maybe TRBD2 (6 bases). The V gene's germline CDR1 is MNHEY and CDR2 SVGAGI. This CDR3 spans 15 amino acids. Trimming removed 2 bases from V and 2 bases from J, with 11 bases in between.

V and J are TRBV25-1 and TRBJ2-5; D is possibly TRBD1 (5 bases). The V end was cut by 6 bases, the J end by 7 bases, with 9 bases between. The CDR3 totals 11 residues. CDR1 MGHDK and CDR2 SYGVNS come from the germline V gene. The CDR3 region has the DNA TGTGCCAGCAGGGACACGGGGACCCAGTACTTC. This encodes CASRDTGTQYF.

The CDR3 bases are TGTGCCAGCAGTAATCAAAAGACAGGGGCGCCAATCCAAGAGACCCAGTACTTC. This translates into CASSNQKTGAPIQETQYF. This chain uses TRBV27 with TRBJ2-5; 8 positions agree with TRBD1. Germline trimming cut 5 bases from V and 1 base from J; bases unmatched to any gene: 15. Per the germline V gene, CDR1 is MNHEY and CDR2 is SMNVEV (reference sequence). This CDR3 contains 18 residues.

The sample holds one count of this clonotype. This sequence joins TRBV20-1 and TRBJ2-3; D unclear. CDR3 length: 15 residues. From germline, CDR1 is DFQATT and CDR2 SNEGSKA (reference sequence). Trimming pared 3 bases from V and 2 bases from J, leaving 15 bases between. In DNA, the CDR3 is TGCAGTGCTAGCCCTCGCCTCGGGTACACAGATACGCAGTATTTT. Translation gives CSASPRLGYTDTQYF.

This chain links TRBV5-1 with TRBJ2-7; 12 bases fit TRBD2. V lost 3 bases and J lost 3; bases outside the gene matches: 7. Germline assignment: CDR1 SGHRS and CDR2 YFSETQ. CDR3 length equals 16 residues. CDR3 region: CASSSSLGLAGYEQYF. CDR3 nucleotides: TGCGCCAGCAGCTCAAGCCTGGGACTAGCGGGCTACGAGCAGTACTTC.

The chain joins TRBV20-1 to TRBJ2-4; D not resolved. This CDR3 has 15 amino acids. V lost 4 bases and J 6 bases, leaving 19 bases between the germline ends. Germline CDR1 reads DFQATT; CDR2 reads SNEGSKA (reference sequence). CDR3 coding DNA: TGCAGTGCTACCTCTGCCCGGGCCTCGATAAACATTCAGTACTTC. Translating it yields CSATSARASINIQYF.

This clonotype was recorded a few times. The chain recombines TRBV29-1 with TRBJ1-1; the D is unclear. The ends were cut back, 6 bases at V and 10 bases at J, with 12 bases in the middle. The CDR3 totals 10 residues. The germline V gene encodes CDR1 SQVTM and CDR2 ANQGSEA. Written as DNA, the CDR3 is TGCAGCGTCACCCTCGGCGGAGCTTTCTTT. Its translation: CSVTLGGAFF. Full variable domain (remainder filled in from reference TRBV29-1 and TRBJ1-1): SAVISQKPSRDICQRGTSLTIQCQVDSQVTMMFWYRQQPGQSLTLIATANQGSEATYESGFVIDKFPISRPNLTFSTLTVSNMSPEDSSIYLCSVTLGGAFFGQGTRLTVV.

This sequence joins TRBV7-9 and TRBJ2-1; the match to TRBD2 covers 10 bases. CDR1 and CDR2 (germline): SEHNR, FQNEAQ (reference sequence). The CDR3 is made up of 17 amino acids. V was pared by 5 bases and J by 3 bases, with 10 bases of the junction left unmatched. CDR3 sequence reads: CASSPLSGRKDYNEQFF. DNA for the CDR3: TGTGCCAGCAGCCCCCTTAGCGGGAGGAAGGACTACAATGAGCAGTTCTTC.

This clonotype was observed a few times. The chain recombines TRBV6-1 with TRBJ2-1; 13 bases match TRBD2. The V gene end was trimmed by 8 bases and the J gene end by 8 bases; junction bases not matched to a gene: 15. This CDR3 is built from 17 residues. Germline V CDR1 and CDR2: MNHNS, SASEGT. The CDR3 DNA follows: TGTGCCAGCGCTTGGTCGTGGGGGACTAGCGGGATCCATGAGCAGTTCTTC. Protein product: CASAWSWGTSGIHEQFF.

In its sample, this clonotype was seen once. J is TRBJ2-7 and V is TRBV7-8, with TRBD1 as a possible D gene (5 bases). Germline V gene lookup returns CDR1 SGHVS and CDR2 FQNEAQ. Trimming removed 5 bases from V and 5 bases from J, with 19 bases in between. This CDR3 is built from 15 residues. CDR3 protein: CASSATGLGRHEQYF. In DNA, the CDR3 is TGTGCCAGCAGCGCCACAGGTCTCGGGCGCCACGAGCAGTACTTC.

This clonotype was observed a handful of times. The J gene is TRBJ2-5, the V gene TRBV4-2, with 9 bases identical to TRBD1. The CDR3 sequence is 16 residues long. Germline V lookup: CDR1 LGHNA, CDR2 YNFKEQ. V lost 1 base to trimming and J lost 5 bases; unmatched junction nucleotides: 8. CDR3 sequence reads: CASSQVRTGVTETQYF. The CDR3 DNA sequence: TGTGCCAGCAGCCAAGTGAGGACAGGGGTTACGGAGACCCAGTACTTC.

The V gene is TRBV28, the J gene TRBJ1-1, with TRBD1 matching over 7 bases. CDR3 length equals 14 residues. V lost 5 bases, J lost 5 bases, and 8 bases stayed unmatched. Germline V gene sequence: CDR1 MDHEN, CDR2 SYDVKM. The DNA of the CDR3 is TGTGCCAGCAGTACCAGGGGGGGAAAGACTGAAGCTTTCTTT. Amino acid sequence: CASSTRGGKTEAFF.